This passage covers 28 T cell receptor beta chains from one sample sequenced in a study of metastatic and nonmetastatic thyroid tumors. Thyroid surgery was preceded by no treatment in any patient. TCRdb redid the clone calls on the PCR reads using MiXCR. The sample lists tens of thousands of clones, about 32% occurring once. Material for sequencing was blood. These TCRs come from a female donor with papillary thyroid cancer or a benign thyroid nodule (not recorded which). Some clones in this sample may be carry-over from other donors' samples.

Concerning this clone itself: One junction end does not reproduce the germline sequence, and a read error may be involved. The V call is TRBV5-4, the J call TRBJ2-6; possibly TRBD2 for D (6 bases). Germline assignment: CDR1 SGHNT and CDR2 YYREEE (reference sequence). This CDR3 comprises 15 residues. The CDR3 DNA reads TGTGCCAACAGCTTGGAGGGCTCTGGGGCCAACGTCCTGACTTTC. It specifies CANSLEGSGANVLTF.

The chain uses TRBV9 and TRBJ1-2; D not certain. Germline V CDR1 and CDR2: SGDLS, YYNGEE. The CDR3 is made up of 15 amino acids. Trimming pared 0 bases from V and 6 bases from J, leaving 15 bases between. The CDR3 nucleotides read TGTGCCAGCAGCGTAGACAGTGACGCAAACCATGGCTACACCTTC. The encoded protein is CASSVDSDANHGYTF.

This chain connects TRBV2 to TRBJ2-7; no reliable D call. There are 13 residues in the CDR3. Trimming cost V 6 bases and J 6 bases, with 15 bases left between them. Germline CDR1 and CDR2: SNHLY and FYNNEI. CDR3 region: CASSAARACEQYV. The CDR3 nucleotides are TGTGCCAGCAGCGCCGCACGGGCGTGCGAGCAGTACGTC.

This clone appeared many times. This chain connects TRBV4-1 to TRBJ1-5; 7 bases fit TRBD1. J gave up 2 bases and V 3 bases, and 4 bases lay outside the gene matches. Germline assignment: CDR1 MGHRA and CDR2 YSYEKL. This CDR3 is built from 15 residues. CDR3 nucleotides: TGCGCCAGCAGCCAGGCCGGGACAGGCAATCAGCCCCAGCATTTT. It codes for CASSQAGTGNQPQHF.

The CDR3 coding sequence is TGTGCCAGCAGCTTAGATCATCGACGGGAGGTTAGCTACGAGCAGTACTTC. This gives the protein CASSLDHRREVSYEQYF. The chain combines TRBV11-2 with TRBJ2-7; 7 bases line up with TRBD2. Looked up from germline, CDR1 is SGHAT and CDR2 is FQNNGV. J was trimmed by 3 bases and V by 0 bases; bases with no gene match: 11. This CDR3 has 17 residues.

This clone was recorded many times. This chain connects TRBV19 to TRBJ1-5, with a tentative D call TRBD1 (5 bases). There are 15 residues in the CDR3. The V end lost 4 bases, the J end lost 6 bases, and 16 bases lay between the germline ends. The germline V gene has CDR1 LNHDA and CDR2 SQIVND (reference sequence). The CDR3 protein is CASSTHSRVTQPQHF. For the CDR3, the DNA is TGTGCCAGTAGTACCCACTCCAGGGTGACTCAGCCCCAGCATTTT.

This clone appeared a few times. This CDR3 fails to terminate in the conserved phenylalanine or tryptophan, so it likely reflects a read error. V usage is TRBV6-5 and J usage is TRBJ2-7; 8 nucleotides match TRBD1. CDR1 is MNHEY, CDR2 SVGAGI, per germline. This CDR3 region has 14 residues. Germline trimming cut 6 bases from V and 3 bases from J; bases unmatched to any gene: 7. The CDR3 reads CASRLLGQDYEQYI. Here the CDR3 DNA reads TGTGCCAGCAGATTACTGGGACAGGACTACGAGCAGTACATC.

The rearrangement uses TRBV7-2 and TRBJ1-5, with D perhaps matching TRBD1 (5 bases). The germline V and J ends were trimmed by 4 bases and 6 bases, with 13 bases remaining between them. The germline gives CDR1 SGHTA, CDR2 FQGNSA. The CDR3 is 14 residues long. The CDR3 nucleotides read TGTGCCAGCAGCTATCAGGGAGGGAGTCAGCCCCAGCATTTT. This gives the protein CASSYQGGSQPQHF.

CDR3 sequence reads: CASSLAVANGELFF. In DNA form, the CDR3 reads TGCGCCAGCAGCTTGGCGGTTGCGAACGGGGAGCTGTTTTTT. The chain combines TRBV5-1 with TRBJ2-2; no clear D. This CDR3 is built from 14 residues. Trimming stripped 0 bases from V and 7 bases from J, with 10 bases between. The germline gives CDR1 SGHRS, CDR2 YFSETQ.

This clone was detected many times. The chain employs TRBV24-1 and TRBJ1-2; tentatively, D is TRBD1 (5 bases). CDR3 size: 13 residues. The germline V gene has CDR1 KGHDR and CDR2 SFDVKD. CDR3 sequence (DNA): TGTGATCGGCCGGGGCGCAACTCCTATGGCTACACCTTC. Translating it yields CDRPGRNSYGYTF.

The table lists this clone with many counts. The chain links TRBV11-3 to TRBJ1-1; D might be TRBD1 (6 bases). The length of the CDR3 is 14 residues. Trimming shortened V by 5 bases and J by 1 base, and 11 bases separated the two germline ends. CDR1 is SGHNT, CDR2 YENEEA, per germline. CDR3 nucleotide sequence: TGTGCCAGCAGCCTCGGGGGCCCGAACACTGAAGCTTTCTTT. Protein: CASSLGGPNTEAFF.

Notes on this clone: The junction differs from germline at one of its ends, possibly a read error. The chain recombines TRBV6-5 with TRBJ2-6; the D call may be TRBD1 or TRBD2 (5 bases each). The V gene's germline CDR1 is MNHEY and CDR2 SVGAGI. This CDR3 has 16 residues. This chain's CDR3 is CASIYSSGHGANVLTF. The CDR3 nucleotides are TGTGCCAGCATTTACTCGTCGGGGCACGGGGCCAACGTCCTGACTTTC.

The chain has TRBV19 and TRBJ1-2; D not resolved. Germline V lookup: CDR1 LNHDA, CDR2 SQIVND (reference sequence). V lost 6 bases and J 2 bases, leaving 22 bases between the germline ends. This CDR3 is built from 17 residues. The CDR3 is CASSPLSGINWNYGYTF. Written as DNA, the CDR3 is TGTGCCAGTAGCCCACTATCCGGGATCAATTGGAACTATGGCTACACCTTC.

V is TRBV29-1 and J is TRBJ1-1, with TRBD1 identical over 7 bases. CDR1 and CDR2 (germline): SQVTM, ANQGSEA. The CDR3 extends over 12 amino acids. The junction had 5 bases not matched to a gene; V was cut back by 7 bases and J by 3 bases. CDR3 DNA sequence: TGCAGCGCTAGAACAGGGGACACTGAAGCTTTCTTT. Translated: CSARTGDTEAFF.

Ten or more counts support this clone. A much more abundant neighbour one base away suggests this may be a read error. The genes are TRBV6-2 or TRBV6-3 and TRBJ2-1, with 10 nucleotides matching TRBD2. Germline V lookup: CDR1 MNHEY, CDR2 SVGEGT. The CDR3 runs 15 residues. CDR3 nucleotides: TGTGTCAGCAGTTACCCTACGGGACTAGCGACTGAGCAGTTCTTC. This sequence encodes CVSSYPTGLATEQFF.

Only a few counts were recorded for this clone. The rearrangement uses TRBV30 and TRBJ2-5, with TRBD2 matching over 7 bases. CDR3 length equals 17 residues. Germline CDR1 reads GTSNPN; CDR2 reads SVGIG (reference sequence). The V and J ends lost 0 bases and 4 bases, in that order; junction bases with no gene match: 14. The CDR3 region is CAWSVHSGGSPRETQYF. The CDR3 DNA sequence: TGTGCCTGGAGTGTACATAGCGGCGGGAGCCCCAGAGAGACCCAGTACTTC.

A note on this clone: At one of its ends the junction is not consistent with the germline gene, which may arise from a read error. V and J are TRBV2 and TRBJ2-7; 9 bases line up with TRBD2. This CDR3 spans 15 amino acids. CDR1 and CDR2 from the germline V gene are SNHLY and FYNNEI. The CDR3 coding sequence is TGTGCCAGCAGCAGTGGGACTAGCTGGAGCTACGATCAGTACTTC. Translating gives CASSSGTSWSYDQYF.

The rearrangement joins TRBV9 to TRBJ1-3, with D perhaps TRBD1 (6 bases). Trimming shortened V by 0 bases and J by 1 base, and 8 bases separated the two germline ends. In germline, CDR1 is SGDLS, CDR2 YYNGEE. This CDR3 region has 15 residues. The CDR3 DNA reads TGTGCCAGCAGCGTAGTCGGACAGTCTGGAAACACCATATATTTT. It codes for CASSVVGQSGNTIYF.

This clone was detected many times. This chain joins TRBV7-9 and TRBJ1-2; D is unclear. Trimming shortened V by 1 base and J by 7 bases, and 10 bases separated the two germline ends. Germline-derived CDR1 and CDR2 are SEHNR and FQNEAQ (reference sequence). There are 13 residues in the CDR3. CDR3 protein: CASSLDPVPGYTF. CDR3 coding DNA: TGTGCCAGCAGCTTAGATCCCGTACCTGGCTACACCTTC.

This clone was seen repeatedly, ten times or more. V gene TRBV6-1 combines with J gene TRBJ1-2, with D tentatively TRBD1 (6 bases). V lost 6 bases to trimming and J lost 4 bases, with 15 bases between them. Germline CDR1 and CDR2: MNHNS and SASEGT. The CDR3 is made up of 14 amino acids. The CDR3 DNA is TGTGCCAGCAGCCCCCGGGACATAACCTATGGCTACACCTTC. This sequence encodes CASSPRDITYGYTF.

In this sample, this clone is medium-sized. The J gene is TRBJ1-2, the V gene TRBV30; no definite D call. The V and J ends lost 3 bases and 8 bases respectively, with 10 bases between them. CDR1 is GTSNPN and CDR2 is SVGIG in the germline V gene (reference sequence). The CDR3 sequence is 11 residues long. For the CDR3, the DNA is TGTGCCTGGAGGGCCGAGAGCGGCTACACCTTC. It specifies CAWRAESGYTF.

This clone was recorded at least ten times. The genes are TRBV7-8 and TRBJ1-3; D ambiguous. Germline-derived CDR1 and CDR2 are SGHVS and FQNEAQ. This CDR3 has 16 residues. V was trimmed by 3 bases and J by 4 bases, leaving 16 bases between them. The CDR3 DNA is TGTGCCAGCAGCTTCTTAAGTTCCGTGGGGGGAAACACCATATATTTT. It is translated as CASSFLSSVGGNTIYF.

The table lists this clone with many counts. V gene TRBV5-1 combines with J gene TRBJ2-5; 9 nucleotides agree with TRBD2. The CDR3 length is 18 residues. J gave up 2 bases and V 0 bases, and 11 bases lay outside the gene matches. CDR1 is SGHRS and CDR2 is YFSETQ in the germline V gene. The CDR3 DNA reads TGCGCCAGCAGCTTGGGTCGCCCGGGACTAGCAGATCAAGAGACCCAGTACTTC. It codes for CASSLGRPGLADQETQYF.

To note about this clone: One end of the junction varies from germline; a read error may be responsible. The V and J genes are TRBV5-5 and TRBJ1-1; TRBD1 aligns across 7 bases. CDR3 length: 12 amino acids. CDR1 SGHKS and CDR2 YYEKEE come from the germline V gene (reference sequence). The CDR3 loop is CASSSGGTEAFF. The CDR3 DNA sequence: TGTGCCAGCAGCTCAGGGGGTACTGAAGCTTTCTTC. Filled out from reference TRBV5-5 and TRBJ1-1, the complete variable domain reads DAGVTQSPTHLIKTRGQQVTLRCSPISGHKSVSWYQQVLGQGPQFIFQYYEKEERGRGNFPDRFSARQFPNYSSELNVNALLLGDSALYLCASSSGGTEAFFGQGTRLTVV.

This clone was observed a few times. This could be a read error, since a much larger clone is one nucleotide away. The rearrangement links TRBV14 to TRBJ2-2; the match to TRBD1 covers 7 bases. Germline V gene data show CDR1 as SGHDN and CDR2 as FVKESK. The CDR3 runs 18 residues. The CDR3 region is CASSHYFSRGRNTRELFF. The CDR3 bases are TGTGCCAGCAGCCATTACTTTTCGAGGGGGCGTAACACCCGGGAGCTGTTTTTT.

The chain links TRBV20-1 to TRBJ2-5, with D possibly being TRBD1 (6 bases). This CDR3 comprises 13 residues. Between the trimmed V and J ends, which lost 6 bases and 0 bases, there was a span of 11 bases. Per the germline V gene, CDR1 is DFQATT and CDR2 is SNEGSKA (reference sequence). The CDR3: CSAEGQYQETQYF. The CDR3 DNA reads TGCAGTGCGGAAGGACAGTACCAAGAGACCCAGTACTTC.

This clone was counted many times. One base away lies a much larger clone, so this may be a sequencing read error. Other DNA sequences of this sample code for an identical CDR3. The rearrangement uses TRBV12-3 or TRBV12-4 and TRBJ2-6; D tentatively reads TRBD1 or TRBD2 (5 bases each). There are 15 residues in the CDR3. The CDR3, as DNA: TGTGCCAGCAGTTCCCTTGTACCCGGGGCCAACGTCCTGACCTTC. Protein product: CASSSLVPGANVLTF.

This clone occurred many times. V usage is TRBV15 and J usage is TRBJ2-6, with D possibly matching TRBD1 (6 bases). V shed 1 base and J shed 2 bases, with 6 bases lying between them. The CDR3 has 15 amino acids. Germline CDR1 is LNHNV and CDR2 is YYDKDF (reference sequence). The CDR3, as DNA: TGTGCCACCAGCAGAGCAGGGGCTGGGGCCAACGTCCTGACTTTC. Translating it yields CATSRAGAGANVLTF.